This T cell receptor (beta chain) was recovered during a study of T cells in Graves' hyperthyroidism and ophthalmopathy. Whole-study findings and limits: Most thyroid clonotypes that were expanded above 0.001 also turned up in blood. Median prediction lead before ophthalmopathy onset was about 6.5 months with the model. Stable hyperthyroidism was told apart from ophthalmopathy by a model built on 13 V-J features.

Remarks on this clonotype: Its target is unknown.

The source material, RNA transcripts, was used to amplify TCR beta CDR3 regions. The TCR CDR3 was amplified in a first-round RT-PCR using the HTBI primer set. In TCRdb, the multiplex PCR reads were re-called with MiXCR into one record per CDR3 protein. The table lists fewer than 600,000 distinct CDR3 sequences, around 15% of them singletons. There are 13 residues in the CDR3. V was trimmed by 8 bases and J by 0 bases, leaving 8 bases between them. Germline V gives CDR1 MNHNS, CDR2 SASEGT. The sequence derives from a woman aged 35 to 49 with Graves' hyperthyroidism. The sample comprised blood. J is TRBJ1-5 and V is TRBV6-1, with D hard to call. CDR3 sequence reads: CASLELSNQPQHF. For the CDR3, the DNA is TGTGCCAGCTTAGAACTTAGCAATCAGCCCCAGCATTTT.